This T cell receptor beta chain originates from a study of control samples from healthy donors and cancer patients. V gave up 6 bases and J gave up 0 bases, with 32 bases separating them. The CDR3 consists of 21 residues. The germline CDR1 and CDR2 sequences are MNHEY and SMNVEV (reference sequence). Sequenced by immunoSEQ multiplex PCR; TCRdb stores in-frame clones only, minus some. This table holds about 110,000 clones, around four fifths found once. The chain couples TRBV27 to TRBJ1-2; no firm D call. Sequenced input: blood. The origin of this receptor is a young man in good health. In DNA form, the CDR3 reads TGTGCCAGCAGACCCGCAAATGGGCCAAGCGGTCCCAACACCGCTAACTATGGCTACACCTTC. It codes for CASRPANGPSGPNTANYGYTF.